Each of the 27 T cell receptor beta chains below was sequenced from the same sample in a study of shared clonotypes between healthy human individuals. Profiled with immunoSEQ multiplex PCR; TCRdb holds only in-frame clones, not every one. The sample gives a few hundred thousand clones, around 67% of which show up once; 8.5% to 12% is in the top ten. Sequencing was done on a sample of memory CD4+ T cells sorted from blood. Subset: CD45RA-negative fraction. The receptor source for this set is a man younger than 45 in good health.

This clone was found a few times. This may come from a read error, since a much larger clone is one base off. The same CDR3 also results from other DNA sequences found in this sample. Written as DNA, the CDR3 is TGTGCCAGCAGCCAAGGGGCTAACTATGGCTACACCTTC. It translates to CASSQGANYGYTF. The chain couples TRBV14 to TRBJ1-2; D remains ambiguous. V was trimmed by 1 base and J by 0 bases, leaving 3 bases between them. The CDR3 is 13 amino acids. CDR1 is SGHDN, CDR2 FVKESK, per germline.

J is TRBJ1-4 and V is TRBV6-1, with 10 bases fitting TRBD1. Per the germline V gene, CDR1 is MNHNS and CDR2 is SASEGT. J lost 6 bases, V lost 6 bases, and 4 bases had no gene match. The CDR3 is 14 amino acids. CDR3 in DNA: TGTGCCAGCAGCCTGACAGGGGGCTATGAAAAACTGTTTTTT. Amino acid sequence: CASSLTGGYEKLFF.

The J gene is TRBJ1-3, the V gene TRBV19, with D unclear. Looked up from germline, CDR1 is LNHDA and CDR2 is SQIVND (reference sequence). The CDR3 spans 16 residues. V dropped 2 bases and J dropped 0 bases, with 11 bases sitting between them. The CDR3 sequence is CASSIFPSSSGNTIYF. The CDR3 bases are TGTGCCAGTAGTATATTTCCGTCGAGCTCTGGAAACACCATATATTTT.

The genes are TRBV6-1 and TRBJ2-4; TRBD2 matches 7 bases. Germline CDR1 is MNHNS and CDR2 is SASEGT. Trimming removed 5 bases from V and 5 bases from J; junction bases left unmatched: 3. There are 13 residues in the CDR3. The CDR3 reads CASSRLAENIQYF. CDR3 sequence (DNA): TGTGCCAGCAGTAGACTAGCTGAAAACATTCAGTACTTC.

The J gene is TRBJ1-2, the V gene TRBV28; no clear D gene. The CDR3 is 15 amino acids. The germline V gene encodes CDR1 MDHEN and CDR2 SYDVKM. Trimming pared 5 bases from V and 2 bases from J, leaving 15 bases between. In DNA, the CDR3 is TGTGCCAGCAGTACCCCCCGGACCGAGAACTATGGCTACACCTTC. Translation gives CASSTPRTENYGYTF.

This chain uses TRBV19 with TRBJ1-1, with D perhaps matching TRBD1 (6 bases). Germline V gene lookup returns CDR1 LNHDA and CDR2 SQIVND (reference sequence). This CDR3 region has 13 residues. The V and J ends lost 3 bases and 10 bases respectively, with 15 bases between them. CDR3 in DNA: TGTGCCAGTAGTATCCCCCCCGCAGGGGCAGCTTTCTTT. It encodes CASSIPPAGAAFF.

The CDR3 spells CASSDQGWTGTNEQFF. In nucleotides, the CDR3 is TGTGCCAGCAGTGACCAGGGGTGGACAGGTACCAATGAGCAGTTCTTC. J is TRBJ2-1 and V is TRBV2, with TRBD1 matching over 7 bases. The CDR3 loop spans 16 amino acids. The V and J ends lost 3 bases and 6 bases, in that order; junction bases with no gene match: 11. Germline V gene lookup returns CDR1 SNHLY and CDR2 FYNNEI.

This clone was detected many times. The rearrangement links TRBV9 to TRBJ2-1; 9 bases align to TRBD2. The CDR3 covers 15 residues. With V trimmed by 2 bases and J by 5 bases, 5 bases remained unmatched. Germline V lookup: CDR1 SGDLS, CDR2 YYNGEE. The CDR3 protein is CASSVGTSLDNEQFF. The CDR3 DNA is TGTGCCAGCAGCGTCGGGACTAGCCTCGACAATGAGCAGTTCTTC.

The chain combines TRBV11-2 with TRBJ2-1; 7 positions agree with TRBD1. J lost 0 bases, V lost 2 bases, and 4 bases had no gene match. The CDR3 extends over 16 amino acids. From germline, CDR1 is SGHAT and CDR2 FQNNGV. Here the CDR3 reads CASSLQGQSSYNEQFF. CDR3 in DNA: TGTGCCAGCAGCTTACAGGGACAGTCCTCCTACAATGAGCAGTTCTTC.

V and J are TRBV18 and TRBJ2-1; 9 bases are a match to TRBD1. Germline trimming cut 3 bases from V and 5 bases from J; bases unmatched to any gene: 8. Per germline, CDR1 KGHSH and CDR2 LQKENI. The CDR3 loop spans 16 amino acids. The chain's CDR3 is CASSPSTGGSDNEQFF. The CDR3 coding sequence is TGTGCCAGCTCACCCTCAACAGGGGGCAGCGACAATGAGCAGTTCTTC.

The rearrangement joins TRBV28 to TRBJ1-2; 10 nucleotides line up with TRBD1. The CDR3 covers 16 residues. Germline loops: CDR1 MDHEN, CDR2 SYDVKM. With 3 bases clipped from V and 2 bases from J, the junction kept 6 bases outside the gene matches. CDR3 DNA: TGTGCCAGCAGTTTCCAAAGGACAGGGGGGAACTATGGCTACACCTTC. This codes for CASSFQRTGGNYGYTF.

The J gene is TRBJ1-4, the V gene TRBV7-9, with 12 bases matching TRBD1. J was trimmed by 6 bases and V by 5 bases; bases with no gene match: 4. Germline assignment: CDR1 SEHNR and CDR2 FQNEAQ (reference sequence). The CDR3 spans 15 residues. The CDR3 is CASSPGQGAHEKLFF. Here the CDR3 DNA reads TGTGCCAGCAGCCCGGGACAGGGGGCGCATGAAAAACTGTTTTTT.

The chain uses TRBV7-2 and TRBJ2-5; a possible D gene is TRBD2 (7 bases). Trimming cost V 5 bases and J 4 bases, with 14 bases left between them. CDR3 size: 14 residues. Germline V gives CDR1 SGHTA, CDR2 FQGNSA. CDR3 region: CASSNQRGGETQYF. DNA for the CDR3: TGTGCCAGCAGCAACCAGAGGGGGGGAGAGACCCAGTACTTC.

The chain recombines TRBV7-8 with TRBJ2-3; D perhaps matches TRBD2 (5 bases). Germline CDR1 SGHVS, CDR2 FQNEAQ. The CDR3 runs 16 residues. V was shortened by 3 bases and J by 1 base, with 14 bases between the two germline ends. CDR3 nucleotides: TGTGCCAGCAGCTTTCCCAAGGCGGGCGGCACAGATACGCAGTATTTT. Its translation: CASSFPKAGGTDTQYF. The complete variable domain, with remaining parts taken from reference TRBV7-8 and TRBJ2-3, reads GAGVSQSPRYKVAKRGQDVALRCDPISGHVSLFWYQQALGQGPEFLTYFQNEAQLDKSGLPSDRFFAERPEGSVSTLKIQRTQQEDSAVYLCASSFPKAGGTDTQYFGPGTRLTVL.

This chain links TRBV28 with TRBJ2-7; D is unclear. CDR1 and CDR2 from the germline V gene are MDHEN and SYDVKM. V was shortened by 8 bases and J by 3 bases, with 11 bases between the two germline ends. There are 12 residues in the CDR3. This chain's CDR3 is CASGEANYEQYF. DNA of the CDR3: TGTGCCAGCGGAGAGGCAAACTACGAGCAGTACTTC.

The CDR3 spells CASSPLMQETQYF. The DNA of the CDR3 is TGTGCCAGCTCACCGTTAATGCAAGAGACCCAGTACTTC. This chain joins TRBV18 and TRBJ2-5, with unresolved D. The CDR3 totals 13 residues. The germline gives CDR1 KGHSH, CDR2 LQKENI. Trimming took off 3 bases at V and 2 bases at J, with 7 bases between the two ends.

The rearrangement joins TRBV19 to TRBJ2-3; 7 bases fit TRBD1. Germline CDR1 LNHDA, CDR2 SQIVND (reference sequence). V lost 3 bases to trimming and J lost 6 bases; unmatched junction nucleotides: 12. The length of the CDR3 is 16 residues. The CDR3 nucleotides read TGTGCCAGTAGTATCCGCCGGACAGGCCGACTTGATACGCAGTATTTT. It specifies CASSIRRTGRLDTQYF.

The genes are TRBV23-1 and TRBJ1-1, with TRBD1 identical over 8 bases. TRBV23-1 is an open reading frame, and its role is uncertain. CDR3 length equals 13 residues. V shed 3 bases, J shed 3 bases, and the junction held 0 bases outside the gene matches. In nucleotides, the CDR3 is TGCGCCAGCAGTCACAGGGGGCACACTGAAGCTTTCTTT. This codes for CASSHRGHTEAFF.

This clone has a single count. This rearrangement joins TRBV19 to TRBJ2-1; maybe TRBD2 (7 bases). V dropped 6 bases and J dropped 0 bases, with 18 bases sitting between them. The CDR3 has 17 amino acids. Per germline, CDR1 LNHDA and CDR2 SQIVND (reference sequence). In DNA, the CDR3 is TGTGCCAGTAGGCCAAAAGGGGGGGCTATCTCCTACAATGAGCAGTTCTTC. It yields the protein CASRPKGGAISYNEQFF. The whole variable domain, filled in from reference TRBV19 and TRBJ2-1, reads DGGITQSPKYLFRKEGQNVTLSCEQNLNHDAMYWYRQDPGQGLRLIYYSQIVNDFQKGDIAEGYSVSREKKESFPLTVTSAQKNPTAFYLCASRPKGGAISYNEQFFGPGTRLTVL.

J is TRBJ2-1 and V is TRBV19, with 7 positions matching TRBD2. Germline lookup yields CDR1 LNHDA and CDR2 SQIVND (reference sequence). This CDR3 spans 16 amino acids. Trimming took 3 bases from V and 10 from J; bases not matched to a gene: 15. CDR3 region: CASSMRLARESPEQFF. CDR3 nucleotides: TGTGCCAGTAGTATGCGGCTAGCGCGGGAGAGCCCCGAGCAGTTCTTC.

In its sample, this clone was seen a few times. The chain is built from TRBV7-2 and TRBJ2-5, with D possibly matching TRBD2 (5 bases). This CDR3 has 13 amino acids. Germline V lookup: CDR1 SGHTA, CDR2 FQGNSA. V lost 0 bases, J lost 4 bases, and 6 bases lay in between. DNA for the CDR3: TGTGCCAGCAGCTTAGCGCGGGCAGAGACCCAGTACTTC. Translating it yields CASSLARAETQYF.

J is TRBJ1-2 and V is TRBV19; perhaps TRBD1 as D (5 bases). This CDR3 has 14 amino acids. The germline gives CDR1 LNHDA, CDR2 SQIVND (reference sequence). V was clipped by 6 bases and J by 8 bases, with 19 bases between them. The CDR3 here is CASSMVWGREGYTF. The CDR3 coding sequence is TGTGCCAGTAGCATGGTTTGGGGCCGGGAAGGCTACACCTTC.

As regards this clone: A far more abundant clone sits one base away, making this likely a read error. This chain connects TRBV6-5 to TRBJ1-4, with D possibly matching TRBD1 (5 bases). Germline CDR1 and CDR2: MNHEY and SVGAGI. Trimming pared 5 bases from V and 0 bases from J, leaving 7 bases between. This CDR3 region has 14 residues. The CDR3, as DNA: TGTGCCAGCAGTCGGACAACAACTAATGAAAAACTGTTTTTT. As protein: CASSRTTTNEKLFF.

V and J are TRBV6-6 and TRBJ1-5, with D perhaps matching TRBD1 (6 bases). Germline values: CDR1 MNHNY, CDR2 SVGAGI (reference sequence). Between the trimmed V and J ends, which lost 5 bases and 9 bases, there was a span of 14 bases. The CDR3 sequence is 13 residues long. The DNA for the CDR3 is TGTGCCAGCAGTCAACAGGGCTGGGGGCCCCAGCATTTT. It specifies CASSQQGWGPQHF.

The chain links TRBV5-1 to TRBJ2-7; 8 bases fit TRBD2. The V segment lost 0 bases and the J segment 0 bases; nucleotides outside the gene matches: 5. The germline V gene encodes CDR1 SGHRS and CDR2 YFSETQ. CDR3 length: 16 residues. The CDR3 here is CASSLASGTSSYEQYF. The CDR3 nucleotides read TGCGCCAGCAGCTTGGCCTCCGGGACTAGCTCCTACGAGCAGTACTTC.

The table lists this clone with many counts. This chain links TRBV6-1 with TRBJ2-7, with 10 bases identical to TRBD2. With 3 bases clipped from V and 2 bases from J, the junction kept 7 bases outside the gene matches. The germline CDR1 and CDR2 sequences are MNHNS and SASEGT. The CDR3 spans 16 residues. The CDR3 nucleotides are TGTGCCAGCAGTGATCTCGGACTAGCGGCCGCCTACGAGCAGTACTTC. This encodes CASSDLGLAAAYEQYF.

To note about this clone: At the DNA level, this CDR3 is encoded by other sequences in the same sample as well. The chain couples TRBV7-2 to TRBJ2-1; possible D gene TRBD1, 5 bases. CDR3 length equals 13 residues. Per the germline V gene, CDR1 is SGHTA and CDR2 is FQGNSA. Trimming removed 2 bases from V and 5 bases from J, with 7 bases in between. CDR3 nucleotide sequence: TGTGCCAGCAGCTTATCCAGGGACAATGAGCAGTTCTTC. Protein product: CASSLSRDNEQFF.